One sample yielded the 3 T cell receptor beta chains listed below, sequenced in a study of blood T cell repertoires in COVID-19. The protocol was immunoSEQ multiplex PCR, while the TCRdb copy is restricted to in-frame clones and leaves out a portion. The sample records about 140,000 clones, 60% to 80% being singletons. Sequencing was performed on peripheral blood. All receptors come from a woman between 50 and 59 years old with active or convalescent COVID-19.

The chain combines TRBV19 with TRBJ2-1; 8 bases agree with TRBD1. Germline-derived CDR1 and CDR2 are LNHDA and SQIVND (reference sequence). V shed 5 bases and J 9 bases; nucleotides not matched to a gene: 6. This CDR3 region has 13 residues. The CDR3 is CASSVGQGGEQFF. The CDR3 bases are TGTGCCAGTAGTGTTGGACAGGGCGGTGAGCAGTTCTTC.

This clone occurred a few times. The CDR3 DNA sequence: TGTGCCAGCAGTTATCGGGACTCAGGGTCCTACGAGCAGTACTTC. The encoded protein is CASSYRDSGSYEQYF. This chain uses TRBV6-5 with TRBJ2-7, with D possibly matching TRBD2 (6 bases). This CDR3 contains 15 residues. The V gene lost 3 bases and the J gene lost 1 base, with 13 bases spanning the gap. Germline V CDR1 and CDR2: MNHEY, SVGAGI.

The V gene is TRBV2, the J gene TRBJ2-3, with 8 bases identical to TRBD1. With 7 bases clipped from V and 6 bases from J, the junction kept 9 bases outside the gene matches. The germline V gene encodes CDR1 SNHLY and CDR2 FYNNEI. The CDR3 contains 14 residues. CDR3 nucleotide sequence: TGTGCCAGCAATCGGCTCAGGGGGCGGGATACGCAGTATTTT. This sequence encodes CASNRLRGRDTQYF.